This T cell receptor beta chain stems from a study of cytomegalovirus exposure and HLA in healthy donors. Whole-study results and caveats: A reported reduction in N-insertions relative to the approximately 640-donor mean was seen in an Asian-associated ancestry cluster in a later analysis. HLA alleles were associated with 18,000 or so TCR beta sequences in a later analysis at 0.05 false discovery rate.

A note on this clone: The target antigen is unknown.

Participants comprised healthy donors of bone marrow. PCR primers comprised 60 Vbeta and 13 Jbeta primers. The assay was immunoSEQ multiplex PCR, and TCRdb's table has in-frame clones only and misses some. The sample consists of 100,000 to 130,000 clones, more than 75% of them appearing once. CDR3 length: 16 residues. The J segment lost 0 bases and the V segment lost 5 bases, leaving 7 bases of the junction unmatched. CDR1 is SEHNR and CDR2 is FQNEAQ in the germline V gene (reference sequence). This receptor was identified in a man aged 25-45 years in good health and CMV-seropositive. The source material was PBMCs. This sequence joins TRBV7-9 and TRBJ1-3, with 7 bases identical to TRBD1. The CDR3 loop reads CASSRTGETSGNTIYF. The DNA for the CDR3 is TGTGCCAGCAGCCGCACAGGGGAAACCTCTGGAAACACCATATATTTT. Supplemented by reference TRBV7-9 and TRBJ1-3, the full variable domain reads DTGVSQNPRHKITKRGQNVTFRCDPISEHNRLYWYRQTLGQGPEFLTYFQNEAQLEKSRLLSDRFSAERPKGSFSTLEIQRTEQGDSAMYLCASSRTGETSGNTIYFGEGSWLTVV.